These 6 T cell receptor beta chains originate from one sample sequenced in a study of shared clonotypes between healthy human individuals. Measured with immunoSEQ multiplex PCR; TCRdb has only the in-frame clones, and not every one. Of more than 2 million clones listed, around 95% are singletons. The sequencing sample was made of naive CD4+ T cells sorted from blood. Subset meaning: CD45RA+ positively selected. The source of these receptors is a man aged 18 to 35 in good health.

This clone was recorded once. The J gene is TRBJ2-3, the V gene TRBV19, with 10 bases lining up with TRBD1. The CDR3 extends over 14 amino acids. Unmatched junction bases numbered 7, after V lost 7 bases and J lost 6 bases. CDR1 is LNHDA and CDR2 is SQIVND in the germline V gene (reference sequence). DNA for the CDR3: TGTGCCAGTACCCGGGGACAGGGGATGGATACGCAGTATTTT. It is translated as CASTRGQGMDTQYF.

DNA for the CDR3: TGTGCCAGCAGCCCTCTGCCCTCGGGAGAAGCTTTCTTT. Translating gives CASSPLPSGEAFF. V usage is TRBV7-9 and J usage is TRBJ1-1, with D unclear. The CDR3 loop spans 13 amino acids. Germline CDR1 and CDR2: SEHNR and FQNEAQ (reference sequence). The V gene lost 5 bases and the J gene lost 8 bases, with 15 bases spanning the gap.

The gene calls are TRBV6-1 and TRBJ2-2, with D tentatively TRBD1 (6 bases). V lost 3 bases to trimming and J lost 2 bases, with 10 bases between them. Germline CDR1 reads MNHNS; CDR2 reads SASEGT. The CDR3 extends over 15 amino acids. The CDR3 here is CASSDLQGNTGELFF. The CDR3 DNA follows: TGTGCCAGCAGTGATTTACAGGGAAACACCGGGGAGCTGTTTTTT.

This clone was seen a single time. The chain couples TRBV7-2 to TRBJ1-5; no firm D call. The germline V gene has CDR1 SGHTA and CDR2 FQGNSA. The CDR3 spans 15 residues. V lost 5 bases and J 4 bases, leaving 15 bases between the germline ends. CDR3 amino acids: CASSPAAGWNQPQHF. CDR3 sequence (DNA): TGTGCCAGCAGCCCTGCGGCGGGATGGAATCAGCCCCAGCATTTT.

The chain employs TRBV7-3 and TRBJ2-5; D unclear. Trimming pared 1 base from V and 4 bases from J, leaving 19 bases between. Germline V gene data show CDR1 as SGHTA and CDR2 as FQGTGA. This CDR3 has 17 amino acids. The CDR3 coding sequence is TGTGCCAGCAGCTTAAAACGATCGGGCCCCCGGGCAGAGACCCAGTACTTC. It translates to CASSLKRSGPRAETQYF.

The chain employs TRBV21-1 and TRBJ2-3; the tabulated D call, TRBD2, remains unverified against the DNA. TRBV21-1 is designated a pseudogene. The CDR3 spans 17 residues. Here the CDR3 reads CASSKVGGWLSTDTQYF. The CDR3 DNA is TGTGCCAGCAGCAAAGTGGGGGGGTGGCTGAGCACAGATACGCAGTATTTT.